This is a list of T cell receptor beta chains from one sample in a study of blood T cell dynamics during melanoma immunotherapy. Only in-frame clones appear in the TCRdb table, and some are missing; sequencing was by immunoSEQ multiplex PCR. This table holds approximately 15,000 clones, roughly 84% found once. The material sequenced was blood, taken from a patient treated with checkpoint blockade. Every receptor here comes from a human donor with melanoma. CDR3s include the opening cysteine and the closing phenylalanine or tryptophan. D genes are given only for firm matches. Rows may omit the clone size; those that give it use once, few, many or a size class.

TRBJ2-5,NA,NA,TRBV28,CASSAFFGQYF,TGTGCCAGCAGCGCCTTCTTCGGCCAGTACTTC
TRBJ2-1,few,NA,TRBV28,CASRRQTYNEQFF,TGTGCCAGCCGCCGGCAGACTTACAATGAGCAGTTCTTC
TRBJ2-3,NA,NA,TRBV4-1,CASSQEMASATDTQYF,TGCGCCAGCAGCCAAGAGATGGCTAGCGCCACAGATACGCAGTATTTT
TRBJ2-3,NA,NA,TRBV9,CASSVQGGRDTQYF,TGTGCCAGCAGCGTCCAGGGCGGTAGGGATACGCAGTATTTT
TRBJ2-2,NA,NA,TRBV5-1,CASSFLEGAGELFF,TGCGCCAGCAGCTTTCTAGAGGGGGCCGGGGAGCTGTTTTTT
TRBJ2-2,NA,TRBD1,TRBV10-3,CAISESDRGYTGELFF,TGTGCCATCAGTGAGTCTGACAGGGGGTACACCGGGGAGCTGTTTTTT
TRBJ1-5,few,TRBD1,TRBV19,CASSRTGDSNQPQHF,TGTGCCAGTAGTCGCACAGGGGATAGCAATCAGCCCCAGCATTTT
TRBJ2-5,NA,NA,TRBV28,CASSLTGAARETQYF,TGTGCCAGCAGCCTTACAGGAGCCGCCCGCGAGACCCAGTACTTC
TRBJ2-1,NA,NA,TRBV10-1,CASSETQGFDNEQFF,TGCGCCAGCAGTGAGACACAGGGATTCGACAATGAGCAGTTCTTC
TRBJ2-7,NA,NA,TRBV11-2,CASRRGTNSYEQYF,TGTGCCAGCAGGCGGGGAACTAACTCCTACGAGCAGTACTTC
TRBJ1-1,NA,TRBD1,TRBV29-1,CSADRQGYTEAFF,TGCAGCGCCGATCGACAGGGCTACACTGAAGCTTTCTTT
TRBJ2-6,once,NA,TRBV7-6,CASSLAGSGANVLTF,TGTGCCAGCAGCTTAGCAGGCTCTGGGGCCAACGTCCTGACTTTC
TRBJ2-3,NA,TRBD1,TRBV2,CARGTVDTQYF,TGTGCCAGGGGGACAGTAGATACGCAGTATTTT
TRBJ2-7,NA,TRBD1,TRBV7-8,CASSFYRDRSYEQYF,TGTGCCAGCAGCTTTTACCGGGACAGGTCCTACGAGCAGTACTTC
TRBJ2-1,NA,TRBD2,TRBV6-6,CASRREGGSYNEQFF,TGTGCCAGCAGGCGGGAGGGGGGTTCCTACAATGAGCAGTTCTTC
TRBJ2-6,NA,NA,TRBV7-2,CASRSGANVLTF,TGTGCCAGCAGGTCTGGGGCCAACGTCCTGACTTTC
TRBJ1-1,NA,NA,TRBV6-6,CASSIQPNTEAFF,TGTGCCAGCAGTATACAGCCCAACACTGAAGCTTTCTTT
TRBJ2-7,NA,NA,TRBV19,CASSVIQGFEQYF,TGTGCCAGTAGTGTTATACAGGGTTTCGAGCAGTACTTC
TRBJ2-7,NA,TRBD1,TRBV5-6,CASSLGTGWQYF,TGTGCCAGCAGCTTGGGGACAGGGTGGCAGTACTTC
TRBJ2-7,NA,NA,TRBV6-5,CASSYSPQGGYEQYF,TGTGCCAGCAGTTACTCCCCACAGGGGGGGTACGAGCAGTACTTC
TRBJ2-3,NA,NA,TRBV6-6,CASSYGGGGSDTQYF,TGTGCCAGCAGTTATGGGGGAGGGGGGAGCGATACGCAGTATTTT
TRBJ1-2,NA,TRBD1,TRBV11-2,CASSLRTGSTGYTF,TGTGCCAGCAGCTTAAGGACAGGGAGCACTGGCTACACCTTC
TRBJ1-1,NA,NA,TRBV5-8,CASSPYTEAFF,TGTGCCAGCAGCCCTTACACTGAAGCTTTCTTT
TRBJ1-1,once,NA,TRBV2,CASSGWTEAFF,TGTGCCAGCAGTGGTTGGACTGAAGCTTTCTTT
TRBJ2-5,NA,NA,TRBV9,CASSPSGQQETQYF,TGTGCCAGCAGCCCCTCCGGACAGCAAGAGACCCAGTACTTC
TRBJ1-1,NA,NA,TRBV6-5,CATTENTEAFF,TGTGCCACCACAGAGAACACTGAAGCTTTCTTT
TRBJ1-1,NA,NA,TRBV19,CASRGRAGRTEAFF,TGTGCCAGTAGGGGCCGGGCGGGCCGCACTGAAGCTTTCTTT
TRBJ2-1,NA,TRBD1,TRBV28,CASSARQGTSEQFF,TGTGCCAGCAGTGCCAGACAGGGTACTAGTGAGCAGTTCTTC
TRBJ2-7,once,NA,TRBV6-6,CASSLGSYEQYF,TGTGCCAGCAGTCTCGGGAGCTACGAGCAGTACTTC
TRBJ1-3,NA,NA,TRBV7-6,CASSLDTSGSGNTIYF,TGTGCCAGCAGCTTAGACACTTCGGGGTCTGGAAACACCATATATTTT
TRBJ2-2,NA,TRBD2,TRBV12-5,CASGTRTSGGAFWNTGELFF,TGTGCTAGTGGTACCCGGACTAGCGGGGGGGCTTTTTGGAACACCGGGGAGCTGTTTTTT